This T cell receptor beta chain is drawn from a study of Ad26.COV2.S vaccination and SARS-CoV-2 variants. Study summary: Ad26.COV2.S shots went into the muscle once or twice, 56 days apart. The study's findings and limits: In vaccinated individuals, spike-specific CD8+ and CD4+ T cell responses reportedly displayed substantial breadth. Relative to placebo recipients, vaccine recipients exhibited elevated spike-specific TCR breadth. Researchers cautioned that TCR breadth and depth analyses may have underestimated total T cell responses.

Described treatment: about 20 received Ad26.COV2.S at low or high dose, single or two shots; about five received placebo; per-sample allocation not given. The samples date from day 63 after the first vaccine or placebo injection. Profiling relied on immunoSEQ multiplex PCR, and the TCRdb table lists in-frame clones only, not all of them. The top ten hold 12% of the sample, which has around 400,000 clones, 80% to 95% seen once. CDR3 length equals 13 residues. Germline V gene data show CDR1 as DFQATT and CDR2 as SNEGSKA (reference sequence). The ends were cut back, 3 bases at V and 3 bases at J, with 9 bases in the middle. Points on this clone: What it recognizes is unknown.

The source of this sequence is a person between 18 and 60 years old who received the Ad26.COV2.S COVID-19 vaccine or a placebo. The material was peripheral blood, obtained in a trial of Ad26.COV2.S vaccine versus placebo. The chain couples TRBV20-1 to TRBJ2-1; D is possibly TRBD2 (6 bases). The CDR3 nucleotides are TGCAGTGCTAGTGCGGGGAACTACAATGAGCAGTTCTTC. Amino acids: CSASAGNYNEQFF.